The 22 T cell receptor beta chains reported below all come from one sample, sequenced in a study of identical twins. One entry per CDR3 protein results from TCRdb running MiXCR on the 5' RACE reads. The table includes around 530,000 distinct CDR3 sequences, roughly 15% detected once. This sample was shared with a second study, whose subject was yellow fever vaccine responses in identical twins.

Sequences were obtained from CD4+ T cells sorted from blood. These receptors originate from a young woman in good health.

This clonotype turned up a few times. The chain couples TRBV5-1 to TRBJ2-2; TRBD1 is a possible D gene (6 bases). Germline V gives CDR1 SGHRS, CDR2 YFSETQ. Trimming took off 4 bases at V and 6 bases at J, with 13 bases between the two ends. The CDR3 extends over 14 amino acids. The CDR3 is CASSLQQGSGELFF. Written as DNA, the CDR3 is TGCGCCAGCAGCCTCCAACAGGGATCCGGGGAGCTGTTTTTT.

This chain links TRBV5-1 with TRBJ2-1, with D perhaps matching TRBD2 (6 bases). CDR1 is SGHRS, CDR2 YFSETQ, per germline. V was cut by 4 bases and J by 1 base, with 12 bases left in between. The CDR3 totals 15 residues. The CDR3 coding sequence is TGCGCCAGCAGCCCGGGGGATAAGTCCTACAATGAGCAGTTCTTC. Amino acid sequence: CASSPGDKSYNEQFF. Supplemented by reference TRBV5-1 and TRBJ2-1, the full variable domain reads KAGVTQTPRYLIKTRGQQVTLSCSPISGHRSVSWYQQTPGQGLQFLFEYFSETQRNKGNFPGRFSGRQFSNSRSEMNVSTLELGDSALYLCASSPGDKSYNEQFFGPGTRLTVL.

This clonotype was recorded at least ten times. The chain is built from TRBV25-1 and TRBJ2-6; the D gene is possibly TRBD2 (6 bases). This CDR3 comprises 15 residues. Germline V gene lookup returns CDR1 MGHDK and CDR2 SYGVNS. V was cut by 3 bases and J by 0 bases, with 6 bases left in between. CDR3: CASSEGGSGANVLTF. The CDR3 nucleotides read TGTGCCAGCAGTGAGGGAGGCTCTGGGGCCAACGTCCTGACTTTC.

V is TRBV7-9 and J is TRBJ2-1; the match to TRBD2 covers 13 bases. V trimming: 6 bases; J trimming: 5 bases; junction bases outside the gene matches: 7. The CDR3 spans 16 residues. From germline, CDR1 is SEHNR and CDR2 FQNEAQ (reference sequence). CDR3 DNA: TGTGCCAGCAGGGCCTCGGGACTAGCGGGAAACAATGAGCAGTTCTTC. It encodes CASRASGLAGNNEQFF.

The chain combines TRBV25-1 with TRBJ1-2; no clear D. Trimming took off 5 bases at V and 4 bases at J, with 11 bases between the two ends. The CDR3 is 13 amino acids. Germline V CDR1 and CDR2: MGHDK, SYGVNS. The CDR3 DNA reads TGTGCCAGCAGTTTGGATGAGGGCTATGGCTACACCTTC. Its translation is CASSLDEGYGYTF.

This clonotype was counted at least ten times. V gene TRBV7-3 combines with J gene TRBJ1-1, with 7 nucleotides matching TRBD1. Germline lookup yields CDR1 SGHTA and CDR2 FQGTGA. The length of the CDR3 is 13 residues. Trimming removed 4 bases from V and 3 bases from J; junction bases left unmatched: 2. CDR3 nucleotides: TGTGCCAGCAGCTCAGGGACAGACACTGAAGCTTTCTTT. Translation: CASSSGTDTEAFF.

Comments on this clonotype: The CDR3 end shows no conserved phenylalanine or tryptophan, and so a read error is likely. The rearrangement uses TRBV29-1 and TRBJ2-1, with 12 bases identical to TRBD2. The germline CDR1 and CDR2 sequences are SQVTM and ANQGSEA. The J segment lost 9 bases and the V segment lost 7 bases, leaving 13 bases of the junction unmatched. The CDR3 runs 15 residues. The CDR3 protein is CSAHGTSGPPGEQFS. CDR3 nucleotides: TGCAGCGCCCACGGGACTAGCGGGCCCCCCGGTGAGCAGTTCTCC.

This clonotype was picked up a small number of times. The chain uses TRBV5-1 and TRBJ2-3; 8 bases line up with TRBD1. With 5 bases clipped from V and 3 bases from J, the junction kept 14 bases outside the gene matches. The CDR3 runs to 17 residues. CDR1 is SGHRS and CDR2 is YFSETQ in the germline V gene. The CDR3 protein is CASRTAQGAGGTDTQYF. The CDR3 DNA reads TGCGCCAGCAGAACTGCCCAGGGGGCGGGCGGTACAGATACGCAGTATTTT.

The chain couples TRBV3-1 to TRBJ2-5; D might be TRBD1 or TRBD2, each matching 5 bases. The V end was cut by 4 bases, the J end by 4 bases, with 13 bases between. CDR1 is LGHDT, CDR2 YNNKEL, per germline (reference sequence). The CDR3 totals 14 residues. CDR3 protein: CASSPGTPRETQYF. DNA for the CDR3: TGTGCCAGCAGCCCGGGGACGCCTCGAGAGACCCAGTACTTC.

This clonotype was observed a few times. CDR3 region: CASKPGLAGTYYEQYF. The CDR3 nucleotides are TGTGCCAGCAAACCTGGACTAGCGGGGACTTACTACGAGCAGTACTTC. The chain recombines TRBV6-1 with TRBJ2-7; TRBD2 matches at 12 bases. V shed 7 bases, J shed 3 bases, and the junction held 10 bases outside the gene matches. CDR3 length equals 16 residues. CDR1 and CDR2 from the germline V gene are MNHNS and SASEGT.

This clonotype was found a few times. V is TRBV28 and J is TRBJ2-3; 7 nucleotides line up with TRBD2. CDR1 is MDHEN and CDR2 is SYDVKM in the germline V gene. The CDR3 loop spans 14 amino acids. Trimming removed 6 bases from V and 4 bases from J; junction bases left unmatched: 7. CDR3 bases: TGTGCCAGCAGGAAGGGCGGGAGCCCAGATACGCAGTATTTT. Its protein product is CASRKGGSPDTQYF.

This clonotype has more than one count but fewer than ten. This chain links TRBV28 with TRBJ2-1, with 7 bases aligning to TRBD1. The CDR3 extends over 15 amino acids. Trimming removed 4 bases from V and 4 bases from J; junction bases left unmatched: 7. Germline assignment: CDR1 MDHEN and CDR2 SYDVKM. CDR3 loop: CASSYRDSQYNEQFF. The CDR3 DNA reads TGTGCCAGCAGTTACCGGGACAGTCAATACAATGAGCAGTTCTTC. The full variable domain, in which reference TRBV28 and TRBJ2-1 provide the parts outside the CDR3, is DVKVTQSSRYLVKRTGEKVFLECVQDMDHENMFWYRQDPGLGLRLIYFSYDVKMKEKGDIPEGYSVSREKKERFSLILESASTNQTSMYLCASSYRDSQYNEQFFGPGTRLTVL.

The CDR3 coding sequence is TGTGCCAGCAGACCCCAGGACACTTACAATGAGCAGTTCTTC. Protein: CASRPQDTYNEQFF. The V call is TRBV28, the J call TRBJ2-1, with D maybe TRBD1 (5 bases). Germline assignment: CDR1 MDHEN and CDR2 SYDVKM. The CDR3 spans 14 residues. With 6 bases removed from V and 4 bases from J, the gap between germline ends came to 13 bases.

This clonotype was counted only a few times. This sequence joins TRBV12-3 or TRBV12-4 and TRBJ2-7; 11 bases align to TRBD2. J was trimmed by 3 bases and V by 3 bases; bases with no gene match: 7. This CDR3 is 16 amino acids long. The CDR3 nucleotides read TGTGCCAGCAGTTTTTTTGGGGGACTAGCGGTCTACGAGCAGTACTTC. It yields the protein CASSFFGGLAVYEQYF.

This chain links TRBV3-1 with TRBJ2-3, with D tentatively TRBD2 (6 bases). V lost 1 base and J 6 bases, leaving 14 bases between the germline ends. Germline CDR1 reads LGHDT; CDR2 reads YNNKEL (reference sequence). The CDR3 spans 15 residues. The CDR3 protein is CASSQGGTHADTQYF. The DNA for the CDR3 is TGTGCCAGCAGCCAAGGAGGGACTCATGCCGATACGCAGTATTTT.

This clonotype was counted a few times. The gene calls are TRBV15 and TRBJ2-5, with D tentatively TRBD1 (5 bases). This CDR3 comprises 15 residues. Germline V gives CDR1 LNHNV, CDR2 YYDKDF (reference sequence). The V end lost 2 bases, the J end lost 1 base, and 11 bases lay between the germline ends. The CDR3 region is CATSRIGVAQETQYF. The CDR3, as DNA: TGTGCCACCAGCAGAATAGGGGTGGCCCAAGAGACCCAGTACTTC.

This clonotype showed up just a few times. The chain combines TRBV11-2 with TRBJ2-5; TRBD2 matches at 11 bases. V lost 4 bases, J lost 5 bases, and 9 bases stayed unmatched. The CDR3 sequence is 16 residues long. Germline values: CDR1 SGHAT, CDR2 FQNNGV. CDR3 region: CASSYPRLAGRETQYF. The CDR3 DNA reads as TGTGCCAGCAGCTACCCGAGACTAGCGGGGAGGGAGACCCAGTACTTC.

The CDR3 DNA reads as TGCGCCAGCAGCCCGGAGCAGGTGAACACCGGGGAGCTGTTTTTT. Translating gives CASSPEQVNTGELFF. The rearrangement uses TRBV4-1 and TRBJ2-2; D not certain. Germline CDR1 and CDR2: MGHRA and YSYEKL. V gave up 4 bases and J gave up 1 base, with 10 bases separating them. The CDR3 is 15 amino acids.

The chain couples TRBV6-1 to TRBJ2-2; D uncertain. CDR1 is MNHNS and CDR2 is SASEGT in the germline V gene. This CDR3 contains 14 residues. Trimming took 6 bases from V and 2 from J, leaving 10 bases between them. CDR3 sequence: CASRGRPNTGELFF. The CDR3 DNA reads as TGTGCCAGCAGGGGCAGGCCAAACACCGGGGAGCTGTTTTTT.

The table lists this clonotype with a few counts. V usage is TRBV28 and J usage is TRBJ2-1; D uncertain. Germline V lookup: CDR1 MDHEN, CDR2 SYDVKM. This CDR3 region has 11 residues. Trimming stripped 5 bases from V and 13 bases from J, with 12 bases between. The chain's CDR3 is CASSSDLPQFF. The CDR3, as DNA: TGTGCCAGCAGTAGTGACTTACCCCAGTTCTTC.

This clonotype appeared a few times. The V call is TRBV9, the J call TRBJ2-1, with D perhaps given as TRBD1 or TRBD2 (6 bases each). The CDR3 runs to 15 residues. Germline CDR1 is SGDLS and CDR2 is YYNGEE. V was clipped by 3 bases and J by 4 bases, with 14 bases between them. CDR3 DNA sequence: TGTGCCAGCAGCGACCTGCGGGACACTTACAATGAGCAGTTCTTC. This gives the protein CASSDLRDTYNEQFF.

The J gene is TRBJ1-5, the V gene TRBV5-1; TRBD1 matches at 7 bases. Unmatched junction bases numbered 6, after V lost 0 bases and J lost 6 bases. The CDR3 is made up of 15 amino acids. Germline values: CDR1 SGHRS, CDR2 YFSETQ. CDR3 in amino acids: CASSLAGGGLQPQHF. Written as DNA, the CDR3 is TGCGCCAGCAGCTTGGCCGGAGGGGGCCTTCAGCCCCAGCATTTT. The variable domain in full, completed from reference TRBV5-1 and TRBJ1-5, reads KAGVTQTPRYLIKTRGQQVTLSCSPISGHRSVSWYQQTPGQGLQFLFEYFSETQRNKGNFPGRFSGRQFSNSRSEMNVSTLELGDSALYLCASSLAGGGLQPQHFGDGTRLSIL.